What follows are 18 T cell receptor beta chains derived from one specimen sequenced in a study of CD8 T cells in ankylosing spondylitis. Study-wide results and limits: Apparently characteristic of ankylosing spondylitis blood was a TCR beta motif (fewer than 10 highly homologous variants).

TCRdb recomputed calls from the 5' RACE reads with MiXCR, one row per CDR3 protein. The data contain about 540,000 distinct CDR3 sequences, roughly 12% of them singletons. No antigen has been identified for these receptors. Sequences were obtained from blood, either unsorted or a sorted T cell fraction (not recorded which). The receptors come from a male donor with ankylosing spondylitis.

This chain links TRBV6-1 with TRBJ1-1; D may be TRBD1 (6 bases). Germline loops: CDR1 MNHNS, CDR2 SASEGT. Trimming shortened V by 1 base and J by 9 bases, and 12 bases separated the two germline ends. The CDR3 runs to 13 residues. CDR3 sequence (DNA): TGTGCCAGCAGTGAAGGTAGGACAGTTAAAGCTTTCTTT. Translation: CASSEGRTVKAFF.

This clonotype was detected only a few times. V usage is TRBV20-1 and J usage is TRBJ1-2; maybe TRBD1 (6 bases). Trimming stripped 4 bases from V and 3 bases from J, with 9 bases between. The V gene's germline CDR1 is DFQATT and CDR2 SNEGSKA (reference sequence). The CDR3 is made up of 12 amino acids. The CDR3 DNA reads as TGCAGTGCTACAGGGGTTTACTATGGCTACACCTTC. This encodes CSATGVYYGYTF.

This clonotype showed up just a few times. V gene TRBV5-1 combines with J gene TRBJ2-7; D is uncertain. Germline loops: CDR1 SGHRS, CDR2 YFSETQ. The CDR3 covers 14 residues. Trimming stripped 0 bases from V and 3 bases from J, with 10 bases between. The CDR3 sequence: CASSLDGRNYEQYF. The CDR3 DNA reads as TGCGCCAGCAGCTTGGACGGCAGGAACTACGAGCAGTACTTC.

The rearrangement uses TRBV20-1 and TRBJ1-5; tentatively, D is TRBD1 (5 bases). The CDR3 is 17 residues long. Germline-derived CDR1 and CDR2 are DFQATT and SNEGSKA (reference sequence). Trimming shortened V by 0 bases and J by 2 bases, and 17 bases separated the two germline ends. The CDR3 here is CSARDPRTAGGNQPQHF. The CDR3 DNA is TGCAGTGCTAGAGATCCCCGGACGGCGGGGGGCAATCAGCCCCAGCATTTT.

This clonotype appeared many times. The chain carries TRBV20-1 and TRBJ1-2; 8 positions agree with TRBD1. The CDR3 runs 15 residues. Germline V lookup: CDR1 DFQATT, CDR2 SNEGSKA (reference sequence). Germline trimming cut 4 bases from V and 6 bases from J; bases unmatched to any gene: 13. The CDR3 loop is CSAILQTGDEDGYTF. Written as DNA, the CDR3 is TGCAGTGCTATACTACAGACAGGGGACGAAGATGGCTACACCTTC.

V gene TRBV5-1 combines with J gene TRBJ1-1; TRBD1 agrees at 9 bases. Germline loops: CDR1 SGHRS, CDR2 YFSETQ. V lost 0 bases, J lost 11 bases, and 8 bases stayed unmatched. The CDR3 is 14 residues long. CDR3 loop: CASSLEGTGYQAFF. In DNA form, the CDR3 reads TGCGCCAGCAGCTTGGAGGGGACAGGGTATCAGGCTTTCTTT.

This clonotype was seen only a few times. The rearrangement uses TRBV28 and TRBJ1-6; D is possibly TRBD1 (5 bases). This CDR3 comprises 15 residues. From germline, CDR1 is MDHEN and CDR2 SYDVKM. V was pared by 5 bases and J by 9 bases, with 17 bases between. CDR3 protein: CASSLTGGIGSPLHF. The CDR3 DNA is TGTGCCAGCAGTCTTACGGGGGGAATTGGTTCACCCCTCCACTTT.

The V gene is TRBV5-4, the J gene TRBJ2-1, with D perhaps matching TRBD1 (5 bases). Germline CDR1 reads SGHNT; CDR2 reads YYREEE (reference sequence). The CDR3 has 15 amino acids. V was shortened by 0 bases and J by 8 bases, with 15 bases between the two germline ends. The CDR3 loop reads CASSLDAQGWYEQFF. The CDR3 DNA reads TGTGCCAGCAGCTTGGACGCGCAGGGTTGGTATGAGCAGTTCTTC.

This clonotype was picked up a small number of times. The chain recombines TRBV20-1 with TRBJ1-6; no firm D call. From germline, CDR1 is DFQATT and CDR2 SNEGSKA (reference sequence). This CDR3 is 14 amino acids long. Trimming stripped 7 bases from V and 5 bases from J, with 15 bases between. The CDR3: CSVQRGNNNSPLHF. The DNA for the CDR3 is TGCAGTGTGCAGCGCGGAAATAATAATTCACCCCTCCACTTT.

V is TRBV5-1 and J is TRBJ2-5, with a possible D match to TRBD1 (5 bases). The CDR3 is 13 amino acids. Germline values: CDR1 SGHRS, CDR2 YFSETQ. V lost 4 bases and J 1 base, leaving 8 bases between the germline ends. The CDR3 is CASSEQVQETQYF. The CDR3 nucleotides read TGCGCCAGCAGCGAACAGGTCCAAGAGACCCAGTACTTC. The variable domain in full, completed from reference TRBV5-1 and TRBJ2-5, reads KAGVTQTPRYLIKTRGQQVTLSCSPISGHRSVSWYQQTPGQGLQFLFEYFSETQRNKGNFPGRFSGRQFSNSRSEMNVSTLELGDSALYLCASSEQVQETQYFGPGTRLLVL.

This clonotype was counted ten times or more. The chain links TRBV5-1 to TRBJ2-7; no firm D call. CDR3 length: 14 amino acids. With 4 bases removed from V and 7 bases from J, the gap between germline ends came to 18 bases. Germline V gene sequence: CDR1 SGHRS, CDR2 YFSETQ. In nucleotides, the CDR3 is TGCGCCAGCAGCCCCGAAAATAGGGCGCGGGAGCAGTACGTC. Its protein is CASSPENRAREQYV.

In its sample, this clonotype was seen many times. One junction end disagrees with the germline gene, perhaps due to a read error. The chain employs TRBV12-3 or TRBV12-4 and TRBJ1-1, with a possible D match to TRBD1 (6 bases). This CDR3 contains 14 residues. DNA of the CDR3: TGTGCCAGCAGTTTGGAGGGGGGGAACGCTGAAGCTTTCTTT. Its translation: CASSLEGGNAEAFF.

The chain couples TRBV2 to TRBJ2-1; D ambiguous. The length of the CDR3 is 14 residues. The V end was cut by 7 bases, the J end by 8 bases, with 18 bases between. The V gene's germline CDR1 is SNHLY and CDR2 FYNNEI. The CDR3 nucleotides are TGTGCCAGCAAAAGTACCGATACAGTCGATGAGCAGTTCTTC. Its protein is CASKSTDTVDEQFF.

In this sample, this clonotype turned up a few times. The rearrangement uses TRBV20-1 and TRBJ2-1; no clear D. The V end lost 3 bases, the J end lost 10 bases, and 10 bases lay between the germline ends. The CDR3 is made up of 11 amino acids. The germline CDR1 and CDR2 sequences are DFQATT and SNEGSKA (reference sequence). CDR3 nucleotide sequence: TGCAGTGCTAGGATCCAGGAAGAGCAGTTCTTC. Protein product: CSARIQEEQFF.

The chain carries TRBV20-1 and TRBJ2-3, with 14 bases identical to TRBD2. The CDR3 has 18 residues. The J segment lost 6 bases and the V segment lost 3 bases, leaving 14 bases of the junction unmatched. Germline V gene sequence: CDR1 DFQATT, CDR2 SNEGSKA (reference sequence). CDR3 DNA: TGCAGTGCTAGTCGCCCGACGACTAGCGGGAGGGCCTTGGATACGCAGTATTTT. Protein: CSASRPTTSGRALDTQYF.

This clonotype has at least ten counts. The chain uses TRBV5-1 and TRBJ2-3, with 9 bases aligning to TRBD2. The trim removed 7 bases at V and 1 base at J, leaving 4 bases unmatched. CDR3 length equals 14 residues. From germline, CDR1 is SGHRS and CDR2 YFSETQ. Written as DNA, the CDR3 is TGCGCCAGCTCGGAGCGGGGGGGCACAGATACGCAGTATTTT. Translation: CASSERGGTDTQYF.

This clonotype was found a few times. This chain joins TRBV7-2 and TRBJ2-2; TRBD2 agrees at 10 bases. V shed 4 bases and J 5 bases; nucleotides not matched to a gene: 7. The CDR3 runs to 16 residues. The germline V gene has CDR1 SGHTA and CDR2 FQGNSA. The CDR3 sequence: CASSSPTSGMTGELFF. The CDR3 DNA reads as TGTGCCAGCAGCTCGCCCACTAGCGGGATGACCGGGGAGCTGTTTTTT.

J is TRBJ1-1 and V is TRBV10-2, with 7 bases matching TRBD1. V shed 6 bases and J 4 bases; nucleotides not matched to a gene: 11. The germline V gene encodes CDR1 WSHSY and CDR2 SAAADI. This CDR3 is built from 15 residues. In nucleotides, the CDR3 is TGCGCCAGCAGGCTGACAGGGACTTGGGGCACTGAAGCTTTCTTT. Its translation is CASRLTGTWGTEAFF.